Sequencing of this TCR beta chain was carried out in a study of CD8 T cells in Susac syndrome. General study points: The CD4+ T cell repertoires from Susac syndrome exhibited no clonal expansion.

TCR beta sequencing covered blood CD8+ and CD4+ T cells. V lost 2 bases to trimming and J lost 7 bases, with 11 bases between them. The CDR3 runs 13 residues. Germline V gives CDR1 LGHDT, CDR2 YNNKEL (reference sequence). Regarding this clonotype: Its antigen remains unidentified.

Reverse transcription used roughly 0.5 to 1 ug RNA and random hexamers. TCRdb called the immunoSEQ multiplex PCR reads again in MiXCR, with one record for every CDR3 protein. The sample has around 71,000 distinct CDR3 sequences; around 93% are singletons. This TCR was sampled from a human donor with Susac syndrome. The sample comprised CD4+ T cells from PBMCs. V and J are TRBV3-1 and TRBJ2-5; D not resolved. This chain's CDR3 is CASSQMDRGTQYF. The CDR3 nucleotides read TGTGCCAGCAGCCAAATGGACCGCGGGACCCAGTACTTC.